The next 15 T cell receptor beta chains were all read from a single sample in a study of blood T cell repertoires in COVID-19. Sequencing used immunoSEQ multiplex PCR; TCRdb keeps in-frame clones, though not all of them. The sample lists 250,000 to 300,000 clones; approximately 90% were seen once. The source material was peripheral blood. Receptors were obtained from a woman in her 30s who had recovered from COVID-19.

The CDR3 DNA reads as TGTGCCAGTGGGGGGACCCTACAAGAGACCCAGTACTTC. Translation gives CASGGTLQETQYF. The rearrangement joins TRBV19 to TRBJ2-5, with D maybe TRBD2 (6 bases). The CDR3 covers 13 residues. Germline V CDR1 and CDR2: LNHDA, SQIVND (reference sequence). The V end was cut by 8 bases, the J end by 2 bases, with 12 bases between.

The CDR3 spells CASSLKGARFDFF. CDR3 nucleotides: TGTGCCAGCAGTTTAAAAGGGGCGCGATTTGATTTCTTT. The chain recombines TRBV28 with TRBJ1-1, with D perhaps TRBD1 (5 bases). This CDR3 comprises 13 residues. Germline-derived CDR1 and CDR2 are MDHEN and SYDVKM. Trimming took 2 bases from V and 13 from J, leaving 17 bases between them.

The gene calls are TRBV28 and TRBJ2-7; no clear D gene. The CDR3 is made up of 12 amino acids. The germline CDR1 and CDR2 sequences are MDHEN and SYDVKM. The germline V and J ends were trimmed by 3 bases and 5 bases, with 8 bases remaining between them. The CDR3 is CASSFAVHEQYF. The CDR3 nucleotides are TGTGCCAGCAGTTTCGCGGTCCACGAGCAGTACTTC. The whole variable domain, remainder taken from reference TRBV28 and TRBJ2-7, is DVKVTQSSRYLVKRTGEKVFLECVQDMDHENMFWYRQDPGLGLRLIYFSYDVKMKEKGDIPEGYSVSREKKERFSLILESASTNQTSMYLCASSFAVHEQYFGPGTRLTVT.

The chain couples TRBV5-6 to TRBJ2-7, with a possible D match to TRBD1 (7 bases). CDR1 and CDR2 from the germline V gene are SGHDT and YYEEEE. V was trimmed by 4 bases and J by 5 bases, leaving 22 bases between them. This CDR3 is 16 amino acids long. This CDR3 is CASSRQGGHRRDEQYF. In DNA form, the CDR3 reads TGTGCCAGCAGCCGCCAGGGGGGACACCGTCGCGACGAGCAGTACTTC.

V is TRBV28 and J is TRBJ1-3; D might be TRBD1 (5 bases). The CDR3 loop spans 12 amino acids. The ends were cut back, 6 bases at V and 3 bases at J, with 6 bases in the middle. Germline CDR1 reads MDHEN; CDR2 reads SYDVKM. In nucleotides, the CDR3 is TGTGCCAGCAGAACAGGTGGAAACACCATATATTTT. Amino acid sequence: CASRTGGNTIYF.

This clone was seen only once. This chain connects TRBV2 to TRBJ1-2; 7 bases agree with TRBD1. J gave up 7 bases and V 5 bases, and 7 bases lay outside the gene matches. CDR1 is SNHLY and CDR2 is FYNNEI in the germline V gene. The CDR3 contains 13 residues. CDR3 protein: CASSPDRVGGYTF. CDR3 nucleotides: TGTGCCAGCAGTCCTGACAGGGTGGGTGGCTACACCTTC.

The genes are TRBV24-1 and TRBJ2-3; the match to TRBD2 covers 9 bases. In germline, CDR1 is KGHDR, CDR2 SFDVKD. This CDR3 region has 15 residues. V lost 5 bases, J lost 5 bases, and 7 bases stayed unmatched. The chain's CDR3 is CATSARRGGEDTQYF. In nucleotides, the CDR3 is TGTGCCACCAGTGCCCGGCGGGGGGGAGAAGATACGCAGTATTTT.

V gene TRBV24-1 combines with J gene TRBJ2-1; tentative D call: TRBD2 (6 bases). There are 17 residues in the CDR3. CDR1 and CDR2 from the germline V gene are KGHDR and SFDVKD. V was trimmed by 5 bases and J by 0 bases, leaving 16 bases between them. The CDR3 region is CATSGLTTRSSYNEQFF. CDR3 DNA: TGTGCCACCAGTGGTCTCACGACTAGGAGCTCCTACAATGAGCAGTTCTTC.

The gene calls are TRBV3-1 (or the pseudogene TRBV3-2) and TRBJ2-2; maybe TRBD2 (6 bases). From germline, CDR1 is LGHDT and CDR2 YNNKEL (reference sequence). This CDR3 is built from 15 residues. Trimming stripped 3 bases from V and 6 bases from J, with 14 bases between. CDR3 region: CASSQQAGPPGELFF. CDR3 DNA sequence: TGTGCCAGCAGCCAGCAAGCGGGTCCCCCCGGGGAGCTGTTTTTT.

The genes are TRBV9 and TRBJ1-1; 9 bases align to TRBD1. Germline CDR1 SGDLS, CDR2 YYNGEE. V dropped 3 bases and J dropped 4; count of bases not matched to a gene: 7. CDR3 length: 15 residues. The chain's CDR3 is CASSAGQGGGTEAFF. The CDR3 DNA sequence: TGTGCCAGCAGCGCGGGACAGGGTGGGGGCACTGAAGCTTTCTTT.

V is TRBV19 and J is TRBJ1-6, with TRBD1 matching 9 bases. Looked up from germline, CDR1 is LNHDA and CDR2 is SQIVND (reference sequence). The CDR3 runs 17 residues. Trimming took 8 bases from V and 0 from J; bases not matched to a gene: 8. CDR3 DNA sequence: TGTGCCAGTGTCTCCGGGACAGGGAGCTCCTATAATTCACCCCTCCACTTT. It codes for CASVSGTGSSYNSPLHF. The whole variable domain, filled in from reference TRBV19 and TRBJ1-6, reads DGGITQSPKYLFRKEGQNVTLSCEQNLNHDAMYWYRQDPGQGLRLIYYSQIVNDFQKGDIAEGYSVSREKKESFPLTVTSAQKNPTAFYLCASVSGTGSSYNSPLHFGNGTRLTVT.

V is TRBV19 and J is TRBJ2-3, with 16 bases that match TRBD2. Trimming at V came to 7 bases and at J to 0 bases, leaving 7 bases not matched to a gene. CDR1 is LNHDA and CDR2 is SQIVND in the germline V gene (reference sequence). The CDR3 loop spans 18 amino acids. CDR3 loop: CASTSGTSGGASTDTQYF. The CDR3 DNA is TGTGCCAGTACCTCCGGGACTAGCGGGGGGGCTAGCACAGATACGCAGTATTTT.

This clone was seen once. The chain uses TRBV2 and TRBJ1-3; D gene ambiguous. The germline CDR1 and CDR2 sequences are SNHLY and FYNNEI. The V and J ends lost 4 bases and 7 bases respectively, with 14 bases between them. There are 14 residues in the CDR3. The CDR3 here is CASSADPGGNTIYF. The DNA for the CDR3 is TGTGCCAGCAGTGCAGACCCTGGAGGGAACACCATATATTTT.

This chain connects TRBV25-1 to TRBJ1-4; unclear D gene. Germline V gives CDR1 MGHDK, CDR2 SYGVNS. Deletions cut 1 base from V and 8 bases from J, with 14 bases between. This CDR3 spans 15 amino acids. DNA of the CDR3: TGTGCCAGCAGTGAATTTGAAGGTCCGGGGGAAAAACTGTTTTTT. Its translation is CASSEFEGPGEKLFF.

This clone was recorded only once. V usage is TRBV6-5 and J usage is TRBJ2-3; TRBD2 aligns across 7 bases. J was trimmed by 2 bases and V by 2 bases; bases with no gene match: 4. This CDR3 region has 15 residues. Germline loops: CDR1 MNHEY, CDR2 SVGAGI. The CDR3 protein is CASSYVAGDTDTQYF. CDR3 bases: TGTGCCAGCAGTTACGTGGCGGGGGACACAGATACGCAGTATTTT.